Only one count was recorded for the clone carrying this T cell receptor (beta chain). These data are taken from a study of OX40 agonist ivuxolimab in advanced cancers. Profiling relied on immunoSEQ multiplex PCR, and the TCRdb table lists in-frame clones only, not all of them. The table lists 77,000 or so clones, over 85% of them singletons. Germline values: CDR1 SGHDN, CDR2 FVKESK. With V trimmed by 1 base and J by 10 bases, 0 bases remained unmatched. The CDR3 contains 14 residues. This receptor was obtained from an adult with an advanced solid tumor such as melanoma, head and neck, liver or kidney cancer. Specimen: CD4+ or CD8+ T cells sorted from blood, collected in a trial of the OX40 agonist ivuxolimab. V and J are TRBV14 and TRBJ2-1; 14 nucleotides agree with TRBD2. The CDR3 region has the DNA TGTGCCAGCAGCCAAGGACTAGCGGGAGGGGAGCAGTTCTTC. It yields the protein CASSQGLAGGEQFF.